A single sample gave rise to the 21 T cell receptor beta chains below, sequenced in a study of identical twins. One entry per CDR3 protein, called by TCRdb with MiXCR from the 5' RACE reads. The data contain around 690,000 distinct CDR3 sequences, 21% of them seen just once; the ten biggest clones take up 4% to 5.5%. The same sample was also used in a study of T cells expressing NK-cell markers.

Sequenced material: PBMCs. The receptors were gathered from a woman younger than 30 in good health.

This clonotype was counted between two and nine times. The chain employs TRBV20-1 and TRBJ1-4, with D hard to call. Germline CDR1 and CDR2: DFQATT and SNEGSKA (reference sequence). CDR3 length: 13 amino acids. V was shortened by 1 base and J by 5 bases, with 8 bases between the two germline ends. CDR3 bases: TGCAGTGCTAGAGGGGGAATCAATGAAAAACTGTTTTTT. Amino acids: CSARGGINEKLFF.

The chain combines TRBV7-8 with TRBJ2-7, with D perhaps matching TRBD1 (5 bases). V lost 0 bases and J lost 3, with 9 bases in between. The CDR3 extends over 14 amino acids. CDR1 and CDR2 (germline): SGHVS, FQNEAQ. CDR3 sequence reads: CASSLANTGYEQYF. CDR3 in DNA: TGTGCCAGCAGCTTAGCGAATACAGGCTACGAGCAGTACTTC.

V is TRBV18 and J is TRBJ2-5; 8 bases are a match to TRBD1. The CDR3 runs to 15 residues. Germline V lookup: CDR1 KGHSH, CDR2 LQKENI. J gave up 5 bases and V 4 bases, and 9 bases lay outside the gene matches. The CDR3 here is CASSQWTGRMETQYF. CDR3 coding DNA: TGTGCCAGCTCACAATGGACAGGGAGGATGGAGACCCAGTACTTC.

This clonotype showed up just a few times. The CDR3 DNA sequence: TGTGCCAGCAGCTTTAGCGGCACCTACGAGCAGTACTTC. It is translated as CASSFSGTYEQYF. The genes are TRBV7-6 and TRBJ2-7; D possibly corresponds to TRBD2 (6 bases). Between the trimmed V and J ends, which lost 3 bases and 2 bases, there was a span of 8 bases. This CDR3 region has 13 residues. Looked up from germline, CDR1 is SGHVS and CDR2 is FNYEAQ.

This chain links TRBV20-1 with TRBJ1-5; 8 bases fit TRBD1. CDR1 and CDR2 from the germline V gene are DFQATT and SNEGSKA (reference sequence). Trimming removed 6 bases from V and 1 base from J; junction bases left unmatched: 8. There are 15 residues in the CDR3. The CDR3 here is CSAPDRDRSNQPQHF. The CDR3 nucleotides are TGCAGTGCACCGGACAGGGATAGGAGCAATCAGCCCCAGCATTTT.

The chain carries TRBV20-1 and TRBJ2-7; D is uncertain. This CDR3 region has 14 residues. The V and J ends lost 2 bases and 6 bases respectively, with 17 bases between them. Germline lookup yields CDR1 DFQATT and CDR2 SNEGSKA (reference sequence). The DNA of the CDR3 is TGCAGTGCTAGAATGGCGGACCATGGGCGCGAGCAGTACTTC. Encoded protein: CSARMADHGREQYF.

The chain employs TRBV29-1 and TRBJ2-3; 12 nucleotides agree with TRBD1. V dropped 7 bases and J dropped 1; count of bases not matched to a gene: 3. The CDR3 has 14 amino acids. CDR1 is SQVTM, CDR2 ANQGSEA, per germline. CDR3 in amino acids: CSGDRGPGTDTQYF. CDR3 nucleotide sequence: TGCAGCGGGGACAGGGGGCCGGGCACAGATACGCAGTATTTT.

This clonotype was detected only a few times. The J gene is TRBJ1-4, the V gene TRBV20-1; 7 positions match TRBD1. V lost 6 bases to trimming and J lost 3 bases; unmatched junction nucleotides: 4. This CDR3 region has 13 residues. Germline loops: CDR1 DFQATT, CDR2 SNEGSKA (reference sequence). CDR3 amino acids: CSAKQGSNEKLFF. The CDR3 region has the DNA TGCAGTGCCAAACAGGGGTCTAATGAAAAACTGTTTTTT.

This chain uses TRBV2 with TRBJ1-5; D is undetermined. The CDR3 has 14 amino acids. The V gene's germline CDR1 is SNHLY and CDR2 FYNNEI. The ends were cut back, 3 bases at V and 1 base at J, with 7 bases in the middle. CDR3 protein: CASSDVRSNQPQHF. The CDR3 DNA sequence: TGTGCCAGCAGTGATGTGCGAAGCAATCAGCCCCAGCATTTT.

The chain is built from TRBV5-1 and TRBJ2-7; tentative D call: TRBD1 (6 bases). In germline, CDR1 is SGHRS, CDR2 YFSETQ. The length of the CDR3 is 15 residues. The ends were cut back, 0 bases at V and 3 bases at J, with 13 bases in the middle. CDR3 amino acids: CASSLGGGSDYEQYF. The CDR3 nucleotides read TGCGCCAGCAGCTTGGGAGGGGGAAGCGACTACGAGCAGTACTTC.

This clonotype was seen a handful of times. The chain combines TRBV21-1 with TRBJ1-4. TRBV21-1 is a known pseudogene. The CDR3 consists of 11 residues. Here the CDR3 reads CASRTVEKLFF. CDR3 coding DNA: TGTGCCAGCCGTACGGTCGAAAAACTGTTTTTT.

This clonotype was detected ten times or more. The V call is TRBV7-2, the J call TRBJ1-5; D gene unclear. Deletions cut 1 base from V and 3 bases from J, with 7 bases between. CDR3 length: 14 amino acids. Germline loops: CDR1 SGHTA, CDR2 FQGNSA. The CDR3, as DNA: TGTGCCAGCAGCTTAGGCCAGGACAATCAGCCCCAGCATTTT. This encodes CASSLGQDNQPQHF.

This chain connects TRBV20-1 to TRBJ2-3, with a tentative D call TRBD2 (6 bases). Germline CDR1 is DFQATT and CDR2 is SNEGSKA (reference sequence). The V gene lost 4 bases and the J gene lost 2 bases, with 16 bases spanning the gap. This CDR3 is 15 amino acids long. The CDR3 DNA reads as TGCAGTGCTACCAGGACTACCTCTGACACAGATACGCAGTATTTT. This gives the protein CSATRTTSDTDTQYF.

This clonotype was picked up a small number of times. The CDR3 protein is CSAAGGQGVAEQYF. CDR3 sequence (DNA): TGCAGCGCGGCCGGGGGACAGGGCGTAGCTGAGCAGTACTTC. The chain carries TRBV29-1 and TRBJ2-7, with 9 bases lining up with TRBD1. CDR3 length equals 14 residues. Germline CDR1 and CDR2: SQVTM and ANQGSEA. V lost 7 bases and J lost 7; bases outside the gene matches: 14.

This clonotype was counted at least ten times. The V and J genes are TRBV12-3 or TRBV12-4 and TRBJ2-1, with D maybe TRBD1 (6 bases). Trimming shortened V by 8 bases and J by 10 bases, and 12 bases separated the two germline ends. The CDR3 length is 11 residues. This CDR3 is CASGGASEQFF. The CDR3 DNA reads TGTGCCAGCGGGGGCGCTTCGGAGCAGTTCTTC.

This clonotype was observed once. This sequence joins TRBV6-1 and TRBJ2-7; D is perhaps TRBD1 (6 bases). The CDR3 runs to 13 residues. Germline-derived CDR1 and CDR2 are MNHNS and SASEGT. The V end lost 3 bases, the J end lost 4 bases, and 10 bases lay between the germline ends. For the CDR3, the DNA is TGTGCCAGCAGTGAGGGGGCGCGGTACGAGCAGTACTTC. Amino acid sequence: CASSEGARYEQYF.

The rearrangement links TRBV5-5 to TRBJ1-6, with D uncertain. Trimming removed 1 base from V and 7 bases from J, with 12 bases in between. The length of the CDR3 is 15 residues. In germline, CDR1 is SGHKS, CDR2 YYEKEE (reference sequence). Written as DNA, the CDR3 is TGTGCCAGCAGCTTGTTTCCGGCAGGCAATTCACCCCTCCACTTT. Encoded protein: CASSLFPAGNSPLHF.

The V and J genes are TRBV5-4 and TRBJ2-7; 9 nucleotides agree with TRBD1. Germline CDR1 reads SGHNT; CDR2 reads YYREEE (reference sequence). The trim removed 5 bases at V and 1 base at J, leaving 7 bases unmatched. This CDR3 region has 15 residues. CDR3 region: CASRYSGTGSYEQYF. The CDR3 DNA is TGTGCCAGCAGATATTCCGGGACAGGGTCCTACGAGCAGTACTTC.

This clonotype was counted at least ten times. This rearrangement joins TRBV10-3 to TRBJ2-7; no clear D gene. The CDR3 has 13 residues. Between the trimmed V and J ends, which lost 0 bases and 3 bases, there was a span of 6 bases. Germline V gene sequence: CDR1 ENHRY, CDR2 SYGVKD. DNA of the CDR3: TGTGCCATCAGTGAGTCGTACAGCTACGAGCAGTACTTC. It encodes CAISESYSYEQYF.

In this sample, this clonotype turned up many times. This chain connects TRBV11-2 to TRBJ2-5, with TRBD2 matching over 13 bases. The trim removed 1 base at V and 1 base at J, leaving 3 bases unmatched. Germline loops: CDR1 SGHAT, CDR2 FQNNGV. The CDR3 has 17 amino acids. The CDR3 is CASSLGTSGSGQETQYF. The CDR3 DNA is TGTGCCAGCAGCTTAGGGACTAGCGGGAGCGGCCAAGAGACCCAGTACTTC.

This clonotype has a single count. A much larger clone differs from this one at a single base, so this may be a read error. V and J are TRBV5-5 and TRBJ2-1, with D hard to call. Trimming took 4 bases from V and 3 from J, leaving 5 bases between them. This CDR3 is 12 amino acids long. The germline CDR1 and CDR2 sequences are SGHKS and YYEKEE (reference sequence). The CDR3 loop reads CASSPCYNEQFF. The CDR3 coding sequence is TGTGCCAGCAGCCCCTGCTACAATGAGCAGTTCTTC.